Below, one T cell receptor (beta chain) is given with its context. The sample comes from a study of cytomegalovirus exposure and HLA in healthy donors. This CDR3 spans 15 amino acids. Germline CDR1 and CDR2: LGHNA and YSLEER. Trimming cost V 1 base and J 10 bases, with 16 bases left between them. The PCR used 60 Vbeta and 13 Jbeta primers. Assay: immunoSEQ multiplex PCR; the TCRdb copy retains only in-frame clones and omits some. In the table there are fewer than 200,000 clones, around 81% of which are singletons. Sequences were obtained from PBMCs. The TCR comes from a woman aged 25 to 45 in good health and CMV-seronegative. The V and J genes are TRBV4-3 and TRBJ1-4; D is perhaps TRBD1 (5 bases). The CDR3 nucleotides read TGCGCCAGCAGCCAAGTCTGGCCCCCGGGGGGAAAACTGTTTTTT. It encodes CASSQVWPPGGKLFF.